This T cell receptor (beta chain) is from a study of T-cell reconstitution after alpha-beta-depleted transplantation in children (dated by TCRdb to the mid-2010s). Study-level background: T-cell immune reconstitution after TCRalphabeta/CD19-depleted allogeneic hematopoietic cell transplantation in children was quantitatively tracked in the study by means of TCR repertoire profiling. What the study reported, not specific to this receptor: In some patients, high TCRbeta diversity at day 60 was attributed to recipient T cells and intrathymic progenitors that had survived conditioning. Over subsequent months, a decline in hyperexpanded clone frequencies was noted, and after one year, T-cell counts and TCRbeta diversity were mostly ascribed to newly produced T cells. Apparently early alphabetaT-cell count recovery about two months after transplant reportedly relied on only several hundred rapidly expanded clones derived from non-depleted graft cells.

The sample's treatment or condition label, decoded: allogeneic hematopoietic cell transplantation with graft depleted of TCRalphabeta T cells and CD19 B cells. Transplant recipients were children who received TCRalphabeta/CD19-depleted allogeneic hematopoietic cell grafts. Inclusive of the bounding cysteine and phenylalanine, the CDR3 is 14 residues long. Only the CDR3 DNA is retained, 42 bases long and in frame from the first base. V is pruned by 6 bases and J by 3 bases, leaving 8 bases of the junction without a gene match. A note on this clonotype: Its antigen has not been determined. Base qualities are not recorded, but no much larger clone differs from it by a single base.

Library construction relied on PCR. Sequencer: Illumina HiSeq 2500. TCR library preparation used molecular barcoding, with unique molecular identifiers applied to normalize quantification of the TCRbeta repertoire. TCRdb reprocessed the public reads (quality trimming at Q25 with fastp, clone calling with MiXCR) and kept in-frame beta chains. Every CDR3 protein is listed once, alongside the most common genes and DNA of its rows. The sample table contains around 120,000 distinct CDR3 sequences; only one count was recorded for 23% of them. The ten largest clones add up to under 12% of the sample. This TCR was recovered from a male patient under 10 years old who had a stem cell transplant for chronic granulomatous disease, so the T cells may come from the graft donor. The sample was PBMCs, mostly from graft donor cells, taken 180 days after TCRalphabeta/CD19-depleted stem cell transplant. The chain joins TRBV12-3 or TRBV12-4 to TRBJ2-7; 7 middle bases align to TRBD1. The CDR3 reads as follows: CASSPKGTDYEQYF. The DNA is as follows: TGTGCCAGCAGCCCTAAAGGGACAGACTACGAGCAGTACTTC.